This entry lists 7 T cell receptor beta chains sequenced from one sample in a study of cytomegalovirus exposure and HLA in healthy donors. Amplification used 60 Vbeta primers and 13 Jbeta primers. The repertoire was sequenced with immunoSEQ multiplex PCR; TCRdb's copy has only in-frame clones and lacks some. The data hold 82,000 or so clones, with roughly a tenth observed a single time. The source material was PBMCs. These receptors were obtained from a man aged 60-69 years in good health and CMV-seropositive.

This clone came up a few times. V is TRBV2 and J is TRBJ1-4; D gene ambiguous. Between the trimmed V and J ends, which lost 3 bases and 7 bases, there was a span of 12 bases. The CDR3 is 14 residues long. The germline CDR1 and CDR2 sequences are SNHLY and FYNNEI. The CDR3 DNA follows: TGTGCCAGCAGTGATCACCCCACGGGTGAAAAACTGTTTTTT. Protein sequence: CASSDHPTGEKLFF.

The chain couples TRBV28 to TRBJ2-1, with 9 bases lining up with TRBD1. CDR1 is MDHEN, CDR2 SYDVKM, per germline. The CDR3 loop spans 15 amino acids. V lost 6 bases to trimming and J lost 2 bases; unmatched junction nucleotides: 5. In nucleotides, the CDR3 is TGTGCCAGCAGCCCATGGGACAGGGCCTACAATGAGCAGTTCTTC. It translates to CASSPWDRAYNEQFF.

The rearrangement joins TRBV10-3 to TRBJ1-1; a possible D gene is TRBD1 (6 bases). V lost 5 bases and J lost 3, with 16 bases in between. Germline V gives CDR1 ENHRY, CDR2 SYGVKD. The CDR3 runs to 15 residues. The CDR3 protein is CAISSTTGGYTEAFF. DNA for the CDR3: TGTGCCATCAGTTCTACGACAGGAGGATACACTGAAGCTTTCTTT.

There are a few counts of this clone. J is TRBJ2-7 and V is TRBV5-1; a possible D gene is TRBD1 (7 bases). V was cut by 7 bases and J by 2 bases, with 19 bases left in between. This CDR3 has 15 residues. Germline CDR1 is SGHRS and CDR2 is YFSETQ. In DNA form, the CDR3 reads TGCGCCAGCGACGCCGGAGGGACAGCGACCTACGAGCAGTACTTC. It codes for CASDAGGTATYEQYF.

This chain connects TRBV9 to TRBJ2-1; 8 bases line up with TRBD2. CDR3 size: 15 residues. Germline lookup yields CDR1 SGDLS and CDR2 YYNGEE. The J segment lost 0 bases and the V segment lost 4 bases, leaving 3 bases of the junction unmatched. CDR3 sequence (DNA): TGTGCCAGCAGCCATAGCGGGGACTCCTACAATGAGCAGTTCTTC. Translated: CASSHSGDSYNEQFF.

The genes are TRBV19 and TRBJ1-2; 10 bases fit TRBD1. Per the germline V gene, CDR1 is LNHDA and CDR2 is SQIVND (reference sequence). CDR3 length equals 14 residues. Unmatched junction bases numbered 12, after V lost 9 bases and J lost 8 bases. This CDR3 is CASWDRGPFWGYTF. In DNA, the CDR3 is TGTGCCAGCTGGGACAGGGGACCCTTTTGGGGCTACACCTTC.

The chain links TRBV19 to TRBJ2-7; 10 bases are shared with TRBD2. Germline-derived CDR1 and CDR2 are LNHDA and SQIVND (reference sequence). V trimming: 5 bases; J trimming: 5 bases; junction bases outside the gene matches: 9. The CDR3 has 15 amino acids. The CDR3 loop is CASSSTPSGRDEQYF. The CDR3 DNA follows: TGTGCCAGTAGTTCTACCCCAAGCGGGAGGGACGAGCAGTACTTC.